This T cell receptor (beta chain) stems from a study of siplizumab effects on memory and regulatory T cells. Details on this clone: Its specificity is unknown.

CDR1 SGHNT and CDR2 YYREEE come from the germline V gene (reference sequence). The CDR3 is made up of 16 amino acids. Trimming took 0 bases from V and 3 from J; bases not matched to a gene: 6. Generated by immunoSEQ multiplex PCR, the TCRdb table keeps only in-frame clones and is missing some. The sample records about 110,000 clones, just over 90% being singletons. Study-level findings and limits: The alloreactive clones that mapped to unstimulated subsets made up only a minor fraction. Roughly 75-95% of proliferating CD4+ or CD8+ clones lacked a naive or memory phenotype that could be assigned.

This clonotype originated in a human donor in good health. V gene TRBV5-4 combines with J gene TRBJ1-3, with 7 bases fitting TRBD1. Input material: CD4+ T cells sorted from blood. CDR3 loop: CASSLAEGARGNTIYF. CDR3 DNA sequence: TGTGCCAGCAGCTTGGCAGAGGGGGCGCGTGGAAACACCATATATTTT.